The source of this T cell receptor beta chain is a study of blood T cell repertoires in COVID-19. Study context: Specimens from acute and convalescent COVID-19 originated in the United States, Italy and Spain. The analysed material was cDNA or gDNA that came from T cells, B-cell-depleted T cells, or PBMCs.

Authors' data handling: Amplification from reference gene primers served as the basis for estimated nucleated cell counts. TCRdb keeps only in-frame clones here, not all; method: immunoSEQ multiplex PCR. That table furnishes V, J and clone size, whereas the DNA furnished D and trimming. The top ten clones hold about 3.9% of a sample with about 180,000 clones, around 88% of them seen once. This clone turned up a few times. The germline gives CDR1 LNHDA, CDR2 SQIVND (reference sequence). The CDR3 is 16 residues long. After removal of 5 bases from V and 7 bases from J, the junction contained 6 bases not matched to a gene.

The J gene is TRBJ2-1, the V gene TRBV19, with 15 bases lining up with TRBD2. This sequence originates from a woman in her 30s with acute or convalescent COVID-19. Sequences were obtained from peripheral blood. The CDR3 protein is CASSLGLAGGPNEQFF. Here the CDR3 DNA reads TGTGCCAGTAGTCTCGGACTAGCGGGAGGGCCTAATGAGCAGTTCTTC. The whole variable domain, filled in from reference TRBV19 and TRBJ2-1, reads DGGITQSPKYLFRKEGQNVTLSCEQNLNHDAMYWYRQDPGQGLRLIYYSQIVNDFQKGDIAEGYSVSREKKESFPLTVTSAQKNPTAFYLCASSLGLAGGPNEQFFGPGTRLTVL.